Listed below are T cell receptor beta chains from one sample, sequenced in a study of blood T cells in healthy people across ages. TCRdb redid the calling of the 5' RACE reads with MiXCR, one entry per CDR3 protein. This sample has roughly 1,500,000 distinct CDR3 sequences, with roughly 40% found just once. Sequenced: blood. The receptors come from a woman between 18 and 29 years old in good health. CDR3s include the opening cysteine and the closing phenylalanine or tryptophan. The D gene is left open where the match is weak. Only some rows state a clone size, as once, few, many or a class for expanded clones.

J	length	V	size	D	DNA	CDR3
TRBJ2-1	13	TRBV27	few	TRBD2	TGTGCCACTCGACTAGCGGGGAGGACTGAGCAGTTCTTC	CATRLAGRTEQFF
TRBJ2-1	12	TRBV7-2	.	.	TGTGCCAGCAGCCAAATTTACTACGAGCAGTTCTTC	CASSQIYYEQFF
TRBJ2-1	16	TRBV11-2	.	.	TGTGCCAGCAGCCAAGGGTTCCGAGGGGCCTACAATGAGCAGTTCTTC	CASSQGFRGAYNEQFF
TRBJ2-7	17	TRBV25-1	.	TRBD2	TGTGCCAGCGCGGGTCAAGCGGGAGGTGGCTCCTACAATGAGCAGTACTTC	CASAGQAGGGSYNEQYF
TRBJ1-1	14	TRBV6-5	.	TRBD1	TGTGCCAGCAGTACTCAGACAGGGTCCACTGAAGCTTTCTTT	CASSTQTGSTEAFF
TRBJ2-1	16	TRBV15	few	TRBD2	TGTGCCACCAGCAGGCTAGCGGGAGGTGCCAACAATGAGCAGTTCTTC	CATSRLAGGANNEQFF
TRBJ2-3	15	TRBV4-2	.	.	TGTGCCAGCAGCCAAGAAAGTCTAGCCCCAGATACGCAGTATTTT	CASSQESLAPDTQYF
TRBJ2-3	14	TRBV7-8	few	TRBD1	TGTGCCAGCAGCTTTGGTGACAGGGGTGTTACGCAGTATTTT	CASSFGDRGVTQYF
TRBJ1-6	18	TRBV7-9	.	.	TGTGCCAGCAGTTTTGCCGGGACATCAAGCTCCTATAATTCACCCCCCCACTTT	CASSFAGTSSSYNSPPHF
TRBJ2-7	12	TRBV28	.	.	TGTGCCAGCAGCACAAATTTCTACGAGCAGTACTTC	CASSTNFYEQYF
TRBJ2-1	14	TRBV10-3	.	TRBD1	TGTGCCATCAGCCGGGACAGGGTGATAGGTGAGCAGTTCTTC	CAISRDRVIGEQFF
TRBJ1-2	13	TRBV24-1	.	.	TGTGCCACCAGTGATTGGACTACCTATGGCTACACCTTC	CATSDWTTYGYTF
TRBJ1-5	19	TRBV25-1	few	TRBD1	TGTGCCAGCAGTGAATCCGGGACAGGGCTGGGGTTAGGAAATCAGCCCCAGCATTTT	CASSESGTGLGLGNQPQHF
TRBJ2-5	11	TRBV20-1	.	TRBD2	TGCAGTGCTAGGGAGACTAGCGGGGAGTACTTC	CSARETSGEYF
TRBJ1-1	17	TRBV2	.	.	TGTGCCAGCACCGACCGCGGAGTGGCGGGCAGGAACACTGAAGCTTTCTTT	CASTDRGVAGRNTEAFF
TRBJ1-2	13	TRBV6-2/TRBV6-3	.	.	TGTGCCAGCAGTTACGTGGGGCTCTATGGCTACACCTTC	CASSYVGLYGYTF
TRBJ2-7	17	TRBV11-2	.	TRBD2	TGTGCCAGCAGCCCTCAGGGACTAGCGGGAGGGCCCTACGAGCAGTACTTC	CASSPQGLAGGPYEQYF
TRBJ2-7	15	TRBV14	.	TRBD2	TGTGCCAGCAGCCCTACGCGGGGGGTTGCCTACGAGCAGTACTTC	CASSPTRGVAYEQYF
TRBJ1-2	12	TRBV30	few	.	TGTGCCTGGAGTAGGGGGGTAACTGGCTACACCTTC	CAWSRGVTGYTF
TRBJ2-2	15	TRBV13	.	.	TGTGCCAGCAGCGGTACCGGGACAACCACCGGGGAGCTGTTTTTT	CASSGTGTTTGELFF
TRBJ2-1	16	TRBV2	.	TRBD2	TGTGCCAGCAGTGAAGCGGGAGGGCCTAATTACAATGAGCAGTTCTTC	CASSEAGGPNYNEQFF
TRBJ1-1	16	TRBV12-3/TRBV12-4	.	.	TGTGCCAGCAGTTTAAGGAGGGGGGGGGCGGACACTGAAGCTTTCTTT	CASSLRRGGADTEAFF
TRBJ1-5	15	TRBV7-9	.	TRBD1	TGTGCCAGCAGCTCGACAGGGAATAGCAATCAGCCCCAGCATTTT	CASSSTGNSNQPQHF
TRBJ2-3	12	TRBV20-1	.	.	TGCAGTGCTAGACCGGCCACAGATACGCAGTATTTT	CSARPATDTQYF
TRBJ1-5	16	TRBV21-1	few	.	TGTGCCAGCAGCCAGACAGGGGGCACTGGCAATCAGCCCCAGCATTTT	CASSQTGGTGNQPQHF
TRBJ2-7	15	TRBV7-6	.	.	TGTGCCAGCAGCTTATATCCGGGAGAGCGAAACGAGCAGTACTTC	CASSLYPGERNEQYF
TRBJ2-5	13	TRBV10-3	.	.	TGTGCCATCAGCCCGGACGGTTGGGAGACCCAGTACTTC	CAISPDGWETQYF
TRBJ2-3	11	TRBV6-2/TRBV6-3	.	.	TGTGCCAGCAGCCGACTAGGAGGGCAGTATTTT	CASSRLGGQYF
TRBJ2-7	19	TRBV7-2	.	.	TGTGCCAGCAGCTTAGTTGGGGGTTTCACACACAGGGCGTCCTACGAGCAGTACTTC	CASSLVGGFTHRASYEQYF
TRBJ2-3	15	TRBV20-1	.	.	TGCAGTGCTAGATTAGACTACCACCCCTCGTATACGCAGTATTTT	CSARLDYHPSYTQYF
TRBJ1-2	14	TRBV12-3/TRBV12-4	few	.	TGTGCCAGCAGTTTGGGCGCACGGTCTTATGGCTACACCTTC	CASSLGARSYGYTF
TRBJ2-3	14	TRBV20-1	once	TRBD2	TGCAGTGCTAGAGCGGCCGGGAGGGTAGATACGCAGTATTTT	CSARAAGRVDTQYF
TRBJ1-1	13	TRBV29-1	few	.	TGCAGCTCCGGTTTACAGGGCTACACTGAAGCTTTCTTT	CSSGLQGYTEAFF
TRBJ1-2	13	TRBV18	few	.	TGTGCCAGCTCACCACGTAACTCCGATGGCTACACCTTC	CASSPRNSDGYTF
TRBJ1-6	14	TRBV27	.	.	TGTGCCAGCAGTTTCGGGGCAGGGTTTTCACCCCTCCACTTT	CASSFGAGFSPLHF
TRBJ2-2	15	TRBV27	.	.	TGTGCCAGCAGTTCAGGACCTTATTCGGGCGGGGAGCTGTTTTTT	CASSSGPYSGGELFF
TRBJ1-3	16	TRBV4-1	few	TRBD1	TGCGCCAGCAGCCATCTTGGCAGGGGGCCTGGAAACACCATATATTTT	CASSHLGRGPGNTIYF
TRBJ2-3	15	TRBV20-1	few	TRBD1	TGCAGTGCAACCACGGACAGGTCCAGCACAGATACGCAGTATTTT	CSATTDRSSTDTQYF
TRBJ2-4	17	TRBV6-1	few	.	TGTGCCAGCAGGGACTACCTAACCTCGGGAGCCAAAAACATTCAGTACTTC	CASRDYLTSGAKNIQYF
TRBJ1-4	14	TRBV9	few	.	TGTGCCAGCAGCGTACGAGCGGCGAATGAAAAACTGTTTTTT	CASSVRAANEKLFF
TRBJ2-1	12	TRBV29-1	many	TRBD1	TGCAGCGTTCGACAGGGTGGAAATGAGCAGTTCTTC	CSVRQGGNEQFF
TRBJ2-3	15	TRBV28	few	.	TGTGCCAGCGGGGAATTCAGGCAGGGCACAGATACGCAGTATTTT	CASGEFRQGTDTQYF
TRBJ2-5	13	TRBV12-3/TRBV12-4	.	.	TGTGCCAGCAGTGTTGGGCAAGCAAAGACCCAGTACTTC	CASSVGQAKTQYF
TRBJ2-7	12	TRBV5-1	.	.	TGCGCCAGCAGCGACACACGTGGCGAGCAGTACTTC	CASSDTRGEQYF
TRBJ2-5	11	TRBV24-1	.	.	TGTGCCACCAGTGAGGGCAATGAGCAGTACTTC	CATSEGNEQYF
TRBJ1-1	13	TRBV6-5	.	.	TGTGCCAGCAGTTACGGAGCGGCTTCTGAAGCTTTCTTT	CASSYGAASEAFF
TRBJ1-4	15	TRBV10-3	.	.	TGTGCCATCAGTCAGAACCGGGACAACAATGAAGAACTGTTTTTT	CAISQNRDNNEELFF
TRBJ2-1	16	TRBV4-1	.	TRBD2	TGCGCCAGCAGCTCACCCGGGGGGTTTTCCTACAATGAGCAGTTCTTC	CASSSPGGFSYNEQFF
TRBJ1-5	15	TRBV30	.	TRBD1	TGTGCCTGGAGTTGGACAGGGATAAAGAATCAGCCCCAGCATTTT	CAWSWTGIKNQPQHF
TRBJ2-1	19	TRBV5-5	.	TRBD1	TGTGCCAGCAGCCCCACGGACAGGGCCTCTTGGGGAGGCTACAATGAGCAGTTCTTC	CASSPTDRASWGGYNEQFF
TRBJ2-2	16	TRBV10-1	.	TRBD1	TGCGCCAGCAGCCGGGACAGGGCCGCGAACACCGGGGAGCTGTTTTTT	CASSRDRAANTGELFF
TRBJ1-4	19	TRBV18	.	.	TGTGCCAGCTCACCCAACCGGGGTATTTTAGGCCGGCAAGGGGAAAAACTGTTTTTT	CASSPNRGILGRQGEKLFF